Each of the 32 T cell receptor beta chains below was sequenced from the same sample in a study of vaccination effects on CD4 cells after COVID-19. TCRdb's table, derived via immunoSEQ multiplex PCR, lists solely in-frame clones and lacks some. The sample has 70,000 to 85,000 clones; roughly three quarters are singletons. These TCRs are of unknown antigen specificity. Culture lasted roughly 9 days before CD4+ T cell isolation. The material was CD4+ T cells from PBMCs cultured without peptide, obtained before COVID-19 vaccination. These receptors all stem from a human donor who received a COVID-19 vaccine.

The chain recombines TRBV7-3 with TRBJ2-7, with 9 bases aligning to TRBD1. Germline CDR1 reads SGHTA; CDR2 reads FQGTGA. With 2 bases clipped from V and 2 bases from J, the junction kept 4 bases outside the gene matches. There are 15 residues in the CDR3. The CDR3: CASSLGDRETYEQYV. Here the CDR3 DNA reads TGTGCCAGCAGCTTAGGGGACAGGGAAACCTACGAGCAGTACGTC.

This chain links TRBV2 with TRBJ1-5; no firm D call. The CDR3 is 14 residues long. Germline-derived CDR1 and CDR2 are SNHLY and FYNNEI. The V and J ends lost 5 bases and 3 bases respectively, with 11 bases between them. This chain's CDR3 is CASSLAGTNQPQHF. The DNA of the CDR3 is TGTGCCAGCAGTCTCGCGGGAACCAATCAGCCCCAGCATTTT.

The J gene is TRBJ1-2, the V gene TRBV6-5; D unresolved. There are 14 residues in the CDR3. The germline V gene encodes CDR1 MNHEY and CDR2 SVGAGI. V lost 1 base, J lost 5 bases, and 11 bases lay in between. The CDR3 reads CASSYFGDGYGYTF. CDR3 in DNA: TGTGCCAGCAGTTACTTTGGGGATGGTTATGGCTACACCTTC.

V usage is TRBV5-1 and J usage is TRBJ2-7; D perhaps matches TRBD2 (6 bases). The CDR3 covers 11 residues. V gave up 5 bases and J gave up 6 bases, with 9 bases separating them. In germline, CDR1 is SGHRS, CDR2 YFSETQ. The CDR3 bases are TGCGCCAGCAGGACCGGGGGCGAGCAGTACGTC. Protein product: CASRTGGEQYV.

V usage is TRBV7-2 and J usage is TRBJ2-3, with TRBD1 identical over 8 bases. V trimming: 5 bases; J trimming: 1 base; junction bases outside the gene matches: 5. Germline V CDR1 and CDR2: SGHTA, FQGNSA. This CDR3 has 15 residues. The CDR3 coding sequence is TGTGCCAGCAGCACCCACAGGGGGGGCACAGATACGCAGTATTTT. Protein: CASSTHRGGTDTQYF.

The V gene is TRBV5-1, the J gene TRBJ2-2; tentative D call: TRBD1 (6 bases). Trimming left V 0 bases short and J 0 bases short, with 12 bases between. This CDR3 has 17 residues. The germline V gene encodes CDR1 SGHRS and CDR2 YFSETQ. CDR3: CASSLDTWTANTGELFF. CDR3 bases: TGCGCCAGCAGCTTGGATACATGGACAGCGAACACCGGGGAGCTGTTTTTT.

The chain employs TRBV7-8 and TRBJ2-7; 7 bases are a match to TRBD1. Germline V gene lookup returns CDR1 SGHVS and CDR2 FQNEAQ. The CDR3 length is 13 residues. V dropped 0 bases and J dropped 6; count of bases not matched to a gene: 2. Written as DNA, the CDR3 is TGTGCCAGCAGCTTAGCCCGGGACAGCGAGCAGTACGTC. It is translated as CASSLARDSEQYV.

The rearrangement links TRBV2 to TRBJ2-3; 10 nucleotides match TRBD2. With 6 bases clipped from V and 5 bases from J, the junction kept 8 bases outside the gene matches. The germline V gene encodes CDR1 SNHLY and CDR2 FYNNEI. There are 15 residues in the CDR3. As DNA, the CDR3 is TGTGCCAGCAGCTTTTACAGCGGGGGGGGAGATACGCAGTATTTT. Amino acids: CASSFYSGGGDTQYF.

The gene calls are TRBV24-1 and TRBJ2-3; the D is unclear. The length of the CDR3 is 14 residues. Trimming pared 9 bases from V and 0 bases from J, leaving 12 bases between. Germline CDR1 KGHDR, CDR2 SFDVKD. This chain's CDR3 is CATAAETSTDTQYF. CDR3 DNA sequence: TGTGCCACCGCGGCCGAGACTAGCACAGATACGCAGTATTTT.

This sequence joins TRBV12-5 and TRBJ1-4; no clear D gene. The CDR3 is 11 residues long. Germline-derived CDR1 and CDR2 are LGHNT and FRNRAP. The ends were cut back, 1 base at V and 8 bases at J, with 2 bases in the middle. The chain's CDR3 is CASGLGEKLFF. In DNA form, the CDR3 reads TGTGCTAGTGGTTTGGGAGAAAAACTGTTTTTT.

This rearrangement joins TRBV5-4 to TRBJ2-1, with 9 bases that match TRBD1. Germline assignment: CDR1 SGHNT and CDR2 YYREEE (reference sequence). This CDR3 comprises 15 residues. V shed 5 bases, J shed 7 bases, and the junction held 10 bases outside the gene matches. The CDR3 coding sequence is TGTGCCAGCAGACCCGCCGGGACAGGGTGGAATGAGCAGTTCTTC. Residues: CASRPAGTGWNEQFF.

This clone showed up just a few times. V is TRBV30 and J is TRBJ1-6; D is possibly TRBD1 (5 bases). V lost 2 bases and J 7 bases, leaving 9 bases between the germline ends. Germline CDR1 reads GTSNPN; CDR2 reads SVGIG (reference sequence). CDR3 length: 13 residues. CDR3 residues: CAWSRQPNSPLHF. The CDR3 region has the DNA TGTGCCTGGAGTAGACAGCCAAATTCACCCCTCCACTTT.

The rearrangement uses TRBV6-5 and TRBJ1-1, with 7 bases that match TRBD1. With 6 bases clipped from V and 1 base from J, the junction kept 5 bases outside the gene matches. The CDR3 covers 14 residues. Germline V lookup: CDR1 MNHEY, CDR2 SVGAGI. DNA for the CDR3: TGTGCCAGCAGCAGGGACAGAAAGAACACTGAAGCTTTCTTT. It yields the protein CASSRDRKNTEAFF.

V gene TRBV7-9 combines with J gene TRBJ1-4, with D possibly matching TRBD1 (6 bases). The V gene's germline CDR1 is SEHNR and CDR2 FQNEAQ (reference sequence). Deletions cut 3 bases from V and 5 bases from J, with 13 bases between. The CDR3 consists of 15 residues. The CDR3 DNA is TGTGCCAGCAGCTTCTACAGGGCGGGGAATGAAAAACTGTTTTTT. Translation gives CASSFYRAGNEKLFF.

This sequence joins TRBV3-1 (or the pseudogene TRBV3-2) and TRBJ1-1; 9 bases are a match to TRBD1. V was clipped by 4 bases and J by 5 bases; unmatched bases: 8. The CDR3 length is 15 residues. The germline gives CDR1 LGHDT, CDR2 YNNKEL (reference sequence). The CDR3 spells CASSPRTGVRTEAFF. The CDR3 nucleotides read TGTGCCAGCAGCCCCCGGACAGGGGTAAGAACTGAAGCTTTCTTT.

This rearrangement joins TRBV6-5 to TRBJ1-2, with 9 bases that match TRBD1. V lost 0 bases, J lost 8 bases, and 7 bases stayed unmatched. CDR3 length equals 15 residues. Per germline, CDR1 MNHEY and CDR2 SVGAGI. The CDR3 sequence is CASSYSIGQGKGYTF. CDR3 DNA: TGTGCCAGCAGTTACTCGATCGGACAGGGGAAAGGCTACACCTTC.

The J gene is TRBJ1-1, the V gene TRBV6-1; D unclear. The germline V gene has CDR1 MNHNS and CDR2 SASEGT. Deletions cut 1 base from V and 8 bases from J, with 8 bases between. The CDR3 sequence is 12 residues long. CDR3 protein: CASSEGLTEAFF. The CDR3 coding sequence is TGTGCCAGCAGTGAAGGGTTGACGGAAGCTTTCTTT.

The genes are TRBV6-6 and TRBJ2-3; D is undetermined. Germline V gene lookup returns CDR1 MNHNY and CDR2 SVGAGI (reference sequence). CDR3 length: 10 amino acids. The ends were cut back, 6 bases at V and 6 bases at J, with 4 bases in the middle. The CDR3 nucleotides are TGTGCCAGCAGAGGGGATACGCAGTATTTT. This gives the protein CASRGDTQYF.

The chain is built from TRBV18 and TRBJ2-5, with 7 bases lining up with TRBD2. Germline trimming cut 3 bases from V and 7 bases from J; bases unmatched to any gene: 14. Germline CDR1 KGHSH, CDR2 LQKENI. The CDR3 spans 16 residues. The CDR3 bases are TGTGCCAGCTCACCTACCAGGAGCGGGACCCCAGGGACCCAGTACTTC. Protein sequence: CASSPTRSGTPGTQYF.

The V and J genes are TRBV29-1 and TRBJ2-5; D is ambiguous. CDR3 length equals 11 residues. Germline V gene sequence: CDR1 SQVTM, CDR2 ANQGSEA. Trimming removed 5 bases from V and 2 bases from J, with 6 bases in between. The CDR3 loop reads CSVSPQETQYF. In DNA form, the CDR3 reads TGCAGCGTTAGTCCACAAGAGACCCAGTACTTC.

The chain uses TRBV18 and TRBJ2-2; D may be TRBD1 (6 bases). The germline V gene encodes CDR1 KGHSH and CDR2 LQKENI. V was cut by 4 bases and J by 6 bases, with 12 bases left in between. The CDR3 is 14 amino acids. The CDR3 region has the DNA TGTGCCAGCTCACTCTGGACAGACTCCGGGGAGCTGTTTTTT. This gives the protein CASSLWTDSGELFF.

The chain recombines TRBV6-2 or TRBV6-3 with TRBJ2-2, with 9 bases that match TRBD1. The CDR3 has 19 amino acids. CDR1 MNHEY and CDR2 SVGEGT come from the germline V gene. Trimming took 5 bases from V and 0 from J; bases not matched to a gene: 13. The chain's CDR3 is CASSPGQGPRATNTGELFF. The CDR3 nucleotides are TGTGCCAGCAGTCCGGGACAGGGCCCACGAGCCACGAACACCGGGGAGCTGTTTTTT.

The V gene is TRBV30, the J gene TRBJ1-5; 9 bases are shared with TRBD1. The CDR3 runs to 17 residues. Germline CDR1 GTSNPN, CDR2 SVGIG (reference sequence). The J segment lost 0 bases and the V segment lost 0 bases, leaving 6 bases of the junction unmatched. The CDR3 region has the DNA TGTGCCTGGAGTGTGGACAGGGGCCCATATAGCAATCAGCCCCAGCATTTT. It specifies CAWSVDRGPYSNQPQHF.

This chain uses TRBV29-1 with TRBJ1-1; D unclear. The V end was cut by 4 bases, the J end by 1 base, with 10 bases between. CDR1 and CDR2 from the germline V gene are SQVTM and ANQGSEA. This CDR3 comprises 13 residues. The CDR3 DNA reads TGCAGCGTTGGAGAAACAGCGAACACTGAAGCTTTCTTT. The encoded protein is CSVGETANTEAFF.

The chain joins TRBV7-2 to TRBJ1-2; D is perhaps TRBD1 (6 bases). The V gene lost 5 bases and the J gene lost 8 bases, with 21 bases spanning the gap. The length of the CDR3 is 15 residues. Per the germline V gene, CDR1 is SGHTA and CDR2 is FQGNSA. CDR3 region: CASSSKTRGASGYTF. In DNA form, the CDR3 reads TGTGCCAGCAGCAGCAAAACGAGGGGGGCGAGCGGCTACACCTTC.

This clone showed up just once. The rearrangement joins TRBV25-1 to TRBJ2-5; tentatively, D is TRBD1 (5 bases). CDR3 size: 13 residues. Germline lookup yields CDR1 MGHDK and CDR2 SYGVNS. Trimming pared 10 bases from V and 1 base from J, leaving 13 bases between. The CDR3 DNA reads TGTGCCACCAGGCCGACAGTCCAAGAGACCCAGTACTTC. Translation: CATRPTVQETQYF.

This chain joins TRBV5-6 and TRBJ2-1, with TRBD2 matching over 10 bases. Germline CDR1 reads SGHDT; CDR2 reads YYEEEE. Trimming took 4 bases from V and 0 from J; bases not matched to a gene: 4. The CDR3 sequence is 16 residues long. CDR3 in amino acids: CASSPAGGSSYNEQFF. DNA of the CDR3: TGTGCCAGCAGCCCAGCGGGGGGGAGCTCCTACAATGAGCAGTTCTTC.

The chain joins TRBV14 to TRBJ2-6, with D unclear. Germline values: CDR1 SGHDN, CDR2 FVKESK. The V end lost 0 bases, the J end lost 1 base, and 7 bases lay between the germline ends. This CDR3 contains 16 residues. CDR3 sequence reads: CASSQDRVSGANVLTF. For the CDR3, the DNA is TGTGCCAGCAGCCAAGATCGGGTTTCTGGGGCCAACGTCCTGACTTTC.

This clone was seen once. This rearrangement joins TRBV7-9 to TRBJ2-2; possibly TRBD2 for D (6 bases). The CDR3 is 15 amino acids. V lost 1 base, J lost 0 bases, and 6 bases lay in between. The germline V gene encodes CDR1 SEHNR and CDR2 FQNEAQ (reference sequence). This chain's CDR3 is CASSLGGANTGELFF. In nucleotides, the CDR3 is TGTGCCAGCAGCTTAGGGGGGGCGAACACCGGGGAGCTGTTTTTT.

The chain combines TRBV6-5 with TRBJ2-3; possible D gene TRBD1, 5 bases. The CDR3 sequence is 13 residues long. The V gene lost 4 bases and the J gene lost 4 bases, with 9 bases spanning the gap. The germline CDR1 and CDR2 sequences are MNHEY and SVGAGI. The CDR3: CASSWQGADTQYF. In DNA form, the CDR3 reads TGTGCCAGCAGTTGGCAAGGGGCAGATACGCAGTATTTT.

This clone ranks as medium-sized. V and J are TRBV2 and TRBJ1-2, with D perhaps matching TRBD1 (5 bases). The V gene's germline CDR1 is SNHLY and CDR2 FYNNEI. The V end was cut by 3 bases, the J end by 1 base, with 9 bases between. The CDR3 extends over 14 amino acids. CDR3 DNA: TGTGCCAGCAGTGATAGGGGCAGTAACTATGGCTACACCTTC. Its translation is CASSDRGSNYGYTF.

This clone showed up just a few times. The chain uses TRBV2 and TRBJ2-2; no clear D. The germline V and J ends were trimmed by 3 bases and 0 bases, with 5 bases remaining between them. Germline V gene sequence: CDR1 SNHLY, CDR2 FYNNEI. There are 14 residues in the CDR3. The CDR3 spells CASSDTANTGELFF. The CDR3 DNA reads TGTGCCAGCAGTGACACCGCGAACACCGGGGAGCTGTTTTTT.